These T cell receptor beta chains were read from a single sample in a study of T cells in Graves' hyperthyroidism and ophthalmopathy. In TCRdb, the multiplex PCR reads were re-called with MiXCR into one record per CDR3 protein. Among a few hundred thousand distinct CDR3 sequences listed, 16% were seen once. Sequencing was performed on blood. The source is a woman aged 40 to 55 with Graves' ophthalmopathy. Each CDR3 is given with its conserved first and last residue. D genes are given only for firm matches. The listing skips clone size in some rows; elsewhere it reads once, few, many or a size class.

CDR3 length: 16; clone size: few; J gene: TRBJ2-1; V gene: TRBV19; D gene: .; CDR3 protein: CASSRAGGTSYNEQFF; CDR3 DNA: TGTGCCAGTAGTAGGGCAGGGGGGACGTCCTACAATGAGCAGTTCTTC
CDR3 length: 15; clone size: many; J gene: TRBJ2-5; V gene: TRBV20-1; D gene: TRBD2; CDR3 protein: CSAEPGGSAKETQYF; CDR3 DNA: TGCAGTGCTGAGCCGGGCGGGAGTGCTAAGGAGACCCAGTACTTC
CDR3 length: 16; clone size: .; J gene: TRBJ2-7; V gene: TRBV18; D gene: .; CDR3 protein: CASSPITVADSYEQYF; CDR3 DNA: TGTGCCAGCTCACCAATAACCGTAGCGGACTCCTACGAGCAGTACTTC
CDR3 length: 13; clone size: once; J gene: TRBJ2-1; V gene: TRBV7-8; D gene: TRBD2; CDR3 protein: CASRPLPGGKQFF; CDR3 DNA: TGTGCCAGCAGGCCTCTTCCGGGGGGAAAGCAGTTCTTC
CDR3 length: 13; clone size: .; J gene: TRBJ2-1; V gene: TRBV2; D gene: TRBD2; CDR3 protein: CASSFQTGGEQFF; CDR3 DNA: TGTGCCAGCAGTTTTCAGACGGGGGGTGAGCAGTTCTTC
CDR3 length: 11; clone size: many; J gene: TRBJ2-1; V gene: TRBV20-1; D gene: .; CDR3 protein: CSAIIHNEQFF; CDR3 DNA: TGCAGTGCTATCATACACAATGAGCAGTTCTTC
CDR3 length: 13; clone size: few; J gene: TRBJ2-3; V gene: TRBV9; D gene: .; CDR3 protein: CASSVAHRDTQYF; CDR3 DNA: TGTGCCAGCAGCGTAGCTCACAGAGATACGCAGTATTTT
CDR3 length: 12; clone size: many; J gene: TRBJ1-5; V gene: TRBV6-1; D gene: .; CDR3 protein: CASKQGDQPQHF; CDR3 DNA: TGTGCCAGCAAACAAGGGGATCAGCCCCAGCATTTT
CDR3 length: 15; clone size: .; J gene: TRBJ1-6; V gene: TRBV6-1; D gene: .; CDR3 protein: CASSYGGAAGSPLHF; CDR3 DNA: TGTGCCAGCAGTTACGGGGGGGCGGCCGGTTCACCCCTCCACTTT
CDR3 length: 15; clone size: .; J gene: TRBJ2-7; V gene: TRBV7-3; D gene: TRBD2; CDR3 protein: CASSFRYWGGYEQYF; CDR3 DNA: TGTGCCAGCAGCTTCAGATATTGGGGGGGCTACGAGCAGTACTTC
CDR3 length: 13; clone size: many; J gene: TRBJ1-1; V gene: TRBV5-1; D gene: .; CDR3 protein: CASSFVRDAEAFF; CDR3 DNA: TGCGCCAGCAGCTTTGTGAGGGATGCTGAAGCTTTCTTT
CDR3 length: 15; clone size: few; J gene: TRBJ1-1; V gene: TRBV15; D gene: TRBD1; CDR3 protein: CATSRSQGAGTEAFF; CDR3 DNA: TGTGCCACCAGCAGATCTCAGGGGGCGGGCACTGAAGCTTTCTTT
CDR3 length: 15; clone size: .; J gene: TRBJ2-3; V gene: TRBV29-1; D gene: TRBD2; CDR3 protein: CSVGTSGGYTDTQYF; CDR3 DNA: TGCAGCGTCGGGACTAGCGGGGGATACACAGATACGCAGTATTTT
CDR3 length: 14; clone size: .; J gene: TRBJ2-1; V gene: TRBV6-1; D gene: .; CDR3 protein: CACSRLVFYNEQFF; CDR3 DNA: TGTGCCTGCAGTCGACTAGTGTTCTACAATGAGCAGTTCTTC
CDR3 length: 16; clone size: few; J gene: TRBJ2-7; V gene: TRBV9; D gene: TRBD1; CDR3 protein: CASSVAGTGIGGEQYF; CDR3 DNA: TGTGCCAGCAGCGTAGCCGGGACAGGGATCGGGGGCGAGCAGTACTTC
CDR3 length: 13; clone size: many; J gene: TRBJ2-2; V gene: TRBV5-1; D gene: .; CDR3 protein: CASSLVVGGELFF; CDR3 DNA: TGCGCCAGCAGCTTGGTAGTCGGCGGGGAGCTGTTTTTT
CDR3 length: 12; clone size: few; J gene: TRBJ1-1; V gene: TRBV20-1; D gene: TRBD1; CDR3 protein: CSAGGQAVEAFF; CDR3 DNA: TGCAGTGCTGGGGGACAGGCGGTTGAAGCTTTCTTT
CDR3 length: 14; clone size: few; J gene: TRBJ1-1; V gene: TRBV7-2; D gene: TRBD1; CDR3 protein: CASSITGTAYEAFF; CDR3 DNA: TGTGCCAGCAGCATCACCGGGACAGCCTATGAAGCTTTCTTT